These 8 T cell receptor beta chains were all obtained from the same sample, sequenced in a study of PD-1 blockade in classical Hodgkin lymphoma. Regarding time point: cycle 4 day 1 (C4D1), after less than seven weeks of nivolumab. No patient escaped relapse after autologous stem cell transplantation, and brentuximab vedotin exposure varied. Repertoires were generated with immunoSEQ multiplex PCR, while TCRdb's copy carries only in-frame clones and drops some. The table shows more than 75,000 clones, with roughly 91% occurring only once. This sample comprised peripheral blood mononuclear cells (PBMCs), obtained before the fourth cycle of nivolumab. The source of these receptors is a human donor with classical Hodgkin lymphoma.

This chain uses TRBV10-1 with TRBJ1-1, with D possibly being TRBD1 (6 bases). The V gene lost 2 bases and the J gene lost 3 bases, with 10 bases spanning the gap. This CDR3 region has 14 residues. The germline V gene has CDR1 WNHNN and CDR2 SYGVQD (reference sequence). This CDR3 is CASSERGAYTEAFF. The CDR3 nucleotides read TGCGCCAGCAGTGAGAGGGGGGCGTACACTGAAGCTTTCTTT.

The CDR3 sequence is CAWSDGTGGLGEQFF. Written as DNA, the CDR3 is TGTGCCTGGAGTGACGGGACAGGGGGTTTGGGGGAGCAGTTCTTC. The V and J genes are TRBV30 and TRBJ2-1, with 11 bases identical to TRBD1. The germline CDR1 and CDR2 sequences are GTSNPN and SVGIG (reference sequence). V was clipped by 1 base and J by 10 bases; unmatched bases: 9. The CDR3 runs to 15 residues. The complete variable domain, with remaining parts taken from reference TRBV30 and TRBJ2-1, reads SQTIHQWPATLVQPVGSPLSLECTVEGTSNPNLYWYRQAAGRGLQLLFYSVGIGQISSEVPQNLSASRPQDRQFILSSKKLLLSDSGFYLCAWSDGTGGLGEQFFGPGTRLTVL.

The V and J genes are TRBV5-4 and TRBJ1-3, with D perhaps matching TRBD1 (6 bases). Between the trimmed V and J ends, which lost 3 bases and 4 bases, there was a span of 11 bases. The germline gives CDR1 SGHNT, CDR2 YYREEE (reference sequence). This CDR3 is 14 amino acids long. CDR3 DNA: TGTGCCAGCAGCTCCACAGGGTTGGGAAACACCATATATTTT. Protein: CASSSTGLGNTIYF.

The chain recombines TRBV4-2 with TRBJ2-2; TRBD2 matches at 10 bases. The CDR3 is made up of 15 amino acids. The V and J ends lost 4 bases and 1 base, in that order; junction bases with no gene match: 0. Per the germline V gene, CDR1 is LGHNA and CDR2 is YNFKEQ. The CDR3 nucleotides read TGTGCCAGCAGCCCTAGCGGGAGGAACACCGGGGAGCTGTTTTTT. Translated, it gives CASSPSGRNTGELFF.

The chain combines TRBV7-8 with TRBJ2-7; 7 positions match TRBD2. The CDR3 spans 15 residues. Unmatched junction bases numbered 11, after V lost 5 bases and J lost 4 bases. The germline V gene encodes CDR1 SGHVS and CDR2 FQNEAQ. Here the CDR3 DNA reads TGTGCCAGCAGCACCTCTAGCGGAGCCCATTACGAGCAGTACTTC. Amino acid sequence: CASSTSSGAHYEQYF.

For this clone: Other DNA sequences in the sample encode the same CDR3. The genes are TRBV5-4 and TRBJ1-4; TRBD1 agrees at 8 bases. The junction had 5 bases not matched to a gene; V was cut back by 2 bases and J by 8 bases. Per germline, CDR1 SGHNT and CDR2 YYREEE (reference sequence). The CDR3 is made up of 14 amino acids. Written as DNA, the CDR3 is TGTGCCAGCAGCTTAGGACAGGGTCGCGAAAAACTGTTTTTT. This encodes CASSLGQGREKLFF.

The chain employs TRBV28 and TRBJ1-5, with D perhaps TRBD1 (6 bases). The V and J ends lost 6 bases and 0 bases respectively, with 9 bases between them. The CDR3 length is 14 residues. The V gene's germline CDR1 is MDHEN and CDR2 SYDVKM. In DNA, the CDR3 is TGTGCCAGCAGGAAACAGGGTAGCAATCAGCCCCAGCATTTT. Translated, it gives CASRKQGSNQPQHF.

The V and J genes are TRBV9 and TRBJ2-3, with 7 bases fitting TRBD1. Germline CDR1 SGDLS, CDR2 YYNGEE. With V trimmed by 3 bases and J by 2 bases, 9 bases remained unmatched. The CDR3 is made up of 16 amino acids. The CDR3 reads CASSARTGTYTDTQYF. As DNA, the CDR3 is TGTGCCAGCAGCGCCCGGACAGGTACATACACAGATACGCAGTATTTT.